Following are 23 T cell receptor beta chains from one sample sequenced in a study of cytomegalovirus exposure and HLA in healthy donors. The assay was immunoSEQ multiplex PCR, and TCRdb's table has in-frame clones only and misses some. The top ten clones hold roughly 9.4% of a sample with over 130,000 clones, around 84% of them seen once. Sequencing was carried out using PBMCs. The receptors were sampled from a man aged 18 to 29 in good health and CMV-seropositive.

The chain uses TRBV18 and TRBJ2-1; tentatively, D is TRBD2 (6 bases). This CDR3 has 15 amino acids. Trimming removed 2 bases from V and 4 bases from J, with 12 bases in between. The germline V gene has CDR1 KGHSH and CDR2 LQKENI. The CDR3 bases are TGTGCCAGCTCACCAGGGGGGAGCCCTTACAATGAGCAGTTCTTC. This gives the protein CASSPGGSPYNEQFF.

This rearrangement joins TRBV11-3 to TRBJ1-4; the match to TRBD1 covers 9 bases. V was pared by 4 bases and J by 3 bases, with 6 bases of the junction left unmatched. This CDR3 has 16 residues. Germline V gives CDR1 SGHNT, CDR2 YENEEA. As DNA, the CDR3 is TGTGCCAGCAGCTACACAGGGGGCGTAGCTAATGAAAAACTGTTTTTT. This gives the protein CASSYTGGVANEKLFF.

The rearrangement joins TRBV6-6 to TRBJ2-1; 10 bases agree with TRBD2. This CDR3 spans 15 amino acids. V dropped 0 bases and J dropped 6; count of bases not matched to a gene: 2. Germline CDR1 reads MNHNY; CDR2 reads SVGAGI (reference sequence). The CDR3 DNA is TGTGCCAGCAGTTACTCGAGCGGGAGGGGCAATGAGCAGTTCTTC. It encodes CASSYSSGRGNEQFF.

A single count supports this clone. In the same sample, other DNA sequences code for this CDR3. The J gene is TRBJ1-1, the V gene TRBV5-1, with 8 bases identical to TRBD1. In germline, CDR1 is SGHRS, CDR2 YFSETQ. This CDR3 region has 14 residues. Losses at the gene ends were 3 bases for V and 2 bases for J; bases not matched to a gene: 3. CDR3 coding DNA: TGCGCCAGCAGCTCCGGGACAGGCAACACTGAAGCTTTCTTT. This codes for CASSSGTGNTEAFF.

The CDR3 sequence is CASSLAPQGAGGTEAFF. As DNA, the CDR3 is TGCGCCAGCAGCTTGGCTCCTCAGGGGGCAGGTGGCACTGAAGCTTTCTTT. This chain links TRBV5-1 with TRBJ1-1, with 8 bases fitting TRBD1. Trimming removed 0 bases from V and 4 bases from J; junction bases left unmatched: 11. The CDR3 contains 17 residues. The V gene's germline CDR1 is SGHRS and CDR2 YFSETQ.

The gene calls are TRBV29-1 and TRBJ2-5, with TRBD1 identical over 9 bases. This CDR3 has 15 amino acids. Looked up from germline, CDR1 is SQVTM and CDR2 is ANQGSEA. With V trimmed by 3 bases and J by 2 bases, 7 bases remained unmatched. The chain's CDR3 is CSVEPGQGWQETQYF. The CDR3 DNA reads TGCAGCGTTGAGCCGGGACAGGGATGGCAAGAGACCCAGTACTTC. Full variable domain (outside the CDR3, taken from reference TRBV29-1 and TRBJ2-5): SAVISQKPSRDICQRGTSLTIQCQVDSQVTMMFWYRQQPGQSLTLIATANQGSEATYESGFVIDKFPISRPNLTFSTLTVSNMSPEDSSIYLCSVEPGQGWQETQYFGPGTRLLVL.

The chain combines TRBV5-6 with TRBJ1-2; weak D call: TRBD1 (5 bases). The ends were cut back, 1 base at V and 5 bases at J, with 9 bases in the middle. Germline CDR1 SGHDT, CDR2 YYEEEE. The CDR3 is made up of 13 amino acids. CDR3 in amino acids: CASSLNRIYGYTF. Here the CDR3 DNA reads TGTGCCAGCAGCTTGAACAGGATATATGGCTACACCTTC. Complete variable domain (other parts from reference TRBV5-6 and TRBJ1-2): DAGVTQSPTHLIKTRGQQVTLRCSPKSGHDTVSWYQQALGQGPQFIFQYYEEEERQRGNFPDRFSGHQFPNYSSELNVNALLLGDSALYLCASSLNRIYGYTFGSGTRLTVV.

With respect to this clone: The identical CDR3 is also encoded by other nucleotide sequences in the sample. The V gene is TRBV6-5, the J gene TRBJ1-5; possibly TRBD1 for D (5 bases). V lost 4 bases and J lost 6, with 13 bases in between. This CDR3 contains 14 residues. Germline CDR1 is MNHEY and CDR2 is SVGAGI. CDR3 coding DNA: TGTGCCAGCAGTTTTCTCGGGGGAGGTCAGCCCCAGCATTTT. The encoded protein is CASSFLGGGQPQHF.

CDR3 bases: TGCGCCAGCAGCTCCCGGGAGGGCGGCACTGAAGCTTTCTTT. It yields the protein CASSSREGGTEAFF. The chain carries TRBV5-1 and TRBJ1-1; D not resolved. Germline CDR1 is SGHRS and CDR2 is YFSETQ. CDR3 length: 14 amino acids. V lost 3 bases and J lost 4, with 13 bases in between.

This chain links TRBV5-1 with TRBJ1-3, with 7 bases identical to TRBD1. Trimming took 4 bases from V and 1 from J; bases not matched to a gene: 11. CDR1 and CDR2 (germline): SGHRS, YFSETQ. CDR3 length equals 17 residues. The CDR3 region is CASSKGSQGKSGNTIYF. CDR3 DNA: TGCGCCAGCAGCAAAGGGTCACAGGGGAAATCTGGAAACACCATATATTTT.

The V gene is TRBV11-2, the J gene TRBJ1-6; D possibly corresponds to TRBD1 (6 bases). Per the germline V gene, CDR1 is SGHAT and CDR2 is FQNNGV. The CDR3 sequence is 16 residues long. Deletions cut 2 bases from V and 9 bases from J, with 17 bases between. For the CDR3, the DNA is TGTGCCAGCAGCTTACTCTCGCAGGGGAAAGGTTCACCCCTCCACTTT. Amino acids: CASSLLSQGKGSPLHF.

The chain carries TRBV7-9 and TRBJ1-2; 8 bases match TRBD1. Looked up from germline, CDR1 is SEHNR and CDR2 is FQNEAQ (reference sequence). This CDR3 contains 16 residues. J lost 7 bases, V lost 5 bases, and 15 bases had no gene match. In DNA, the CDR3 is TGTGCCAGCAGCCGCTCCGGTGGCTCAGGGGGCGTTGGCTACACCTTC. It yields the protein CASSRSGGSGGVGYTF.

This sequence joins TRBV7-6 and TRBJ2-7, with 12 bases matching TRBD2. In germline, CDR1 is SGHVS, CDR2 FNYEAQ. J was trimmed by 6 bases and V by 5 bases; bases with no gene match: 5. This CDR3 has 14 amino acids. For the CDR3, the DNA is TGTGCCAGCAGCCCTAGCGGGAGGGCGGGCGAGCAGTACTTC. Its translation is CASSPSGRAGEQYF.

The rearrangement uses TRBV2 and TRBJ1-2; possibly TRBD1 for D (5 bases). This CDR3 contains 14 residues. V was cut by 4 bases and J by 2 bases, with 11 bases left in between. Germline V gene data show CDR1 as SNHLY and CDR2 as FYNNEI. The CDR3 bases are TGTGCCAGCAGTGCCAGGGCCCTGAACTATGGCTACACCTTC. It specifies CASSARALNYGYTF.

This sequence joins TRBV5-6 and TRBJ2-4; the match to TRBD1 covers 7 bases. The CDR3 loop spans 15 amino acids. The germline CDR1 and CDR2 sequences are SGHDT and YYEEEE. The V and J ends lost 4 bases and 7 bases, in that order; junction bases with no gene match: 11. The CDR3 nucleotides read TGTGCCAGCAGCACCGTCCACAGGGGATCGAACATTCAGTACTTC. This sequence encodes CASSTVHRGSNIQYF. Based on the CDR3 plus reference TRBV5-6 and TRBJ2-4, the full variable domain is DAGVTQSPTHLIKTRGQQVTLRCSPKSGHDTVSWYQQALGQGPQFIFQYYEEEERQRGNFPDRFSGHQFPNYSSELNVNALLLGDSALYLCASSTVHRGSNIQYFGAGTRLSVL.

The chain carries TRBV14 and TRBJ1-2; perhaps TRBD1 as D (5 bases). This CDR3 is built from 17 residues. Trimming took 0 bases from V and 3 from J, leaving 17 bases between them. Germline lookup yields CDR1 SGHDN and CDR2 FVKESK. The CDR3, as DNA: TGTGCCAGCAGCCAAGATAGGCAGGGATCGGTTTACTATGGCTACACCTTC. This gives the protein CASSQDRQGSVYYGYTF.

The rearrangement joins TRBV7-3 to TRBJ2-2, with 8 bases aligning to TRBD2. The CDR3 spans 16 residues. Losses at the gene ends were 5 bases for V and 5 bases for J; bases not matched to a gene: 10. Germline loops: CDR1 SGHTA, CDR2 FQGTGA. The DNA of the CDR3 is TGTGCCAGCAGCGCCCCCAGCGGGAGTAAAACCGGGGAGCTGTTTTTT. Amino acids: CASSAPSGSKTGELFF.

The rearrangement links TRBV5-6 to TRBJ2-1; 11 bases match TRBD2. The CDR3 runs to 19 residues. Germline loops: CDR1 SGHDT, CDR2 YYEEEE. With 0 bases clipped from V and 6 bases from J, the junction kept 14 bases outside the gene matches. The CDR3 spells CASSLVGLAGGQSGNEQFF. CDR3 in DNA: TGTGCCAGCAGCTTGGTGGGGCTAGCGGGGGGCCAATCCGGCAATGAGCAGTTCTTC.

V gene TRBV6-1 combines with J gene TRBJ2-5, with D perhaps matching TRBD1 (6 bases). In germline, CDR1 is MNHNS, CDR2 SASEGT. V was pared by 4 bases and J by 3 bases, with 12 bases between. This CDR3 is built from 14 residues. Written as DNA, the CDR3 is TGTGCCAGCAGTGTGGACAGAGCAAAAGAGACCCAGTACTTC. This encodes CASSVDRAKETQYF.

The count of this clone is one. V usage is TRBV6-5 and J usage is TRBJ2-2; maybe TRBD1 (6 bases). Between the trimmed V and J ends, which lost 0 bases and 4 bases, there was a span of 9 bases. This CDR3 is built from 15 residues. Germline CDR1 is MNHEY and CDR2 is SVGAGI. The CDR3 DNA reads TGTGCCAGCAGTTACTCGACAGGATCCACCGGGGAGCTGTTTTTT. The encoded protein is CASSYSTGSTGELFF.

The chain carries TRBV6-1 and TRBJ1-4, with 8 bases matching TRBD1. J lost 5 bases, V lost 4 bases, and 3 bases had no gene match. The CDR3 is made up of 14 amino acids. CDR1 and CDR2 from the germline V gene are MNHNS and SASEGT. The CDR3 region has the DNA TGTGCCAGCAGTGGGGACAGGTTGAATGAAAAACTGTTTTTT. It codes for CASSGDRLNEKLFF.

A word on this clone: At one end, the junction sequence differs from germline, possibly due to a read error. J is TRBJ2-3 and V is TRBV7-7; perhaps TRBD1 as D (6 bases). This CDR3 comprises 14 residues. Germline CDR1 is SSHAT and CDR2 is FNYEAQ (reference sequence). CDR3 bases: TGTGCTAGCAGCCGGATCCGGGACACTGGTACGCAGTATTTT. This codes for CASSRIRDTGTQYF.

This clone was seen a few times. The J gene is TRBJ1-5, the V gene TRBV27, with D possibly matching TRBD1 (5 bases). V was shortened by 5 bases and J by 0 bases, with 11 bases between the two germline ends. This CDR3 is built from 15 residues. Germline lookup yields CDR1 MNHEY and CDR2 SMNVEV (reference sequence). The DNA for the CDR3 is TGTGCCAGCAGTCGGACACCGAATAGCAATCAGCCCCAGCATTTT. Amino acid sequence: CASSRTPNSNQPQHF.